The present T cell receptor beta chain was sequenced within a study of blood T cell repertoires in COVID-19. For the study at large: Samples representing acute and convalescent COVID-19 were sourced from the United States, Italy and Spain. The analysed material was cDNA or gDNA that came from T cells, B-cell-depleted T cells, or PBMCs.

The length of the CDR3 is 15 residues. Germline V CDR1 and CDR2: SGHTA, FQGTGA. V dropped 1 base and J dropped 2 bases, with 9 bases sitting between them. How the authors handled the data: It was from reference gene primer amplification that nucleated cell counts were estimated. The repertoire was sequenced with immunoSEQ multiplex PCR; TCRdb's copy has only in-frame clones and lacks some. V and J calls and clone size are given by that table; D and trimming were obtained from the DNA. The table lists tens of thousands of clones, 88% of them singletons. The sequence derives from a human donor in a cohort sampled during active COVID-19. The sample was peripheral blood. The gene calls are TRBV7-3 and TRBJ1-3; D uncertain. The CDR3 sequence: CASSLMGGTGNTIYF. The CDR3 coding sequence is TGTGCCAGCAGCTTAATGGGAGGGACTGGAAACACCATATATTTT.